The present TCR beta chain was sequenced within a study of identifying expanded T cells in peripheral blood (dated 2019 in TCRdb). Turning to the overall study: Separate aliquots of the same genomic DNA pool were sequenced to produce technical replicates, and four replicates were compared in pairs. Study-wide conclusions, independent of this receptor: The authors expected that over much longer intervals, such as months to years, biological variance in healthy repertoires might increase even further. Variance in clone template counts between two-week samples significantly increased with total template count across all healthy donors. The beta-binomial model significantly reduced the number of clones called differentially abundant and the false-positive rate across all healthy-donor time intervals. The binomial model flagged approximately 1.2 differentially abundant clones between technical replicates, compared with about 16 over roughly 2 weeks and 19 to 20 over four weeks.

No immune events, such as infections, were documented for the healthy donors during the collection period. Healthy-donor blood repertoires served as a training cohort to calibrate time-dependent variance in a beta-binomial model of T-cell clone differential abundance. There were roughly 10 healthy donors in the training cohort, of whom 3 were female and 7 were male. On average the donors were about 40 years old, and their ages spanned about 29 to 64 years. Whole blood from each healthy donor was obtained from a commercial supplier and was collected at three time points roughly 14 days apart. For immunosequencing, genomic DNA was extracted from whole blood that had not been sorted. TCRbeta CDR3 regions were profiled by bias-controlled multiplex PCR amplification of genomic DNA with the immunoSEQ Assay. The authors processed their data as follows. The absolute abundance of each unique TCRbeta CDR3 region was quantified after sequences were collapsed and filtered. Differential abundance was assessed using a binomial (Fisher-equivalent) model and a beta-binomial model in which time-dependent variance fitted from healthy donors was added. Clones with fewer than 5 combined templates were excluded, and clones with Benjamini-Hochberg FDR below 0.01 were called differentially abundant. Beta-binomial variance was modeled as a function of total template count across the two samples using the form v = (b*log(k)+a)^2. The clones in this table, taken by TCRdb from immuneACCESS, are in-frame only. Not every clone is retained; where verified, under half of the shortfall comes from an unresolved V gene, and the cause of the rest is unknown. The V and J calls and clone size are taken from that table; D and trimming were inferred from the DNA. Recorded for this sample are some 99,000 clones; 88% of them occurred a single time. The top ten constitute 6.5% to 9% of the sample.

The germline V gene gives CDR1 as SGHRS and CDR2 as YFSETQ. Spanning cysteine to phenylalanine, the CDR3 consists of 13 amino acids. The kept DNA is CDR3 alone, 39 bases in frame from the first base. At the junction V is shortened by 3 bases and J by 6 bases, with 12 bases in between. With regard to this clone: The clone's antigen remains unknown. The input lacks base qualities; no much larger clone sits a single base away.

The TCR comes from a person aged 18 to 75 in good health. The sequenced sample consisted of blood. Recombination joined TRBV5-1 with TRBJ1-1; a tentative D call is TRBD1 (6 bases match). At the DNA level, the sequence is TGCGCCAGCAGCTCACAGGGCACCCCTGAAGCTTTCTTT. It translates as CASSSQGTPEAFF.